The 29 T cell receptor beta chains below were found in one sample sequenced in a study of T-cell memory formation after mild COVID-19. One entry per CDR3 protein, called by TCRdb with MiXCR from the 5' RACE reads. This sample carries around 510,000 distinct CDR3 sequences, 20% to 25% of them seen once, and the ten largest clones take roughly 9.1%. The sequencing input was PBMCs or a T cell subset sorted from them (not recorded which). The receptors originated from an adult woman who had mild COVID-19 (a few samples of this study predate the infection). Cell type and time point are not known.

CDR3 sequence (DNA): TGTGCCAGCAGCTTAGAATCTGGACAGGGAGGCCACGAGCAGTACTTC. This encodes CASSLESGQGGHEQYF. The V gene is TRBV11-2, the J gene TRBJ2-7; 8 nucleotides match TRBD1. The CDR3 covers 16 residues. CDR1 is SGHAT, CDR2 FQNNGV, per germline. With 0 bases clipped from V and 5 bases from J, the junction kept 9 bases outside the gene matches.

The rearrangement links TRBV7-6 to TRBJ1-2; D may be TRBD1 (5 bases). The CDR3 is 14 residues long. Germline V gives CDR1 SGHVS, CDR2 FNYEAQ. Trimming took off 0 bases at V and 2 bases at J, with 7 bases between the two ends. Written as DNA, the CDR3 is TGTGCCAGCAGCTTAGCGACAGAAAACTATGGCTACACCTTC. Residues: CASSLATENYGYTF.

The table lists this clonotype with a few counts. This sequence joins TRBV12-3 or TRBV12-4 and TRBJ1-2, with 7 bases aligning to TRBD1. V was clipped by 5 bases and J by 2 bases; unmatched bases: 14. The CDR3 has 17 amino acids. The CDR3 bases are TGTGCCAGCAGTCCGGGACAGCAACTCCTTTTAAACTATGGCTACACCTTC. Its translation: CASSPGQQLLLNYGYTF.

This rearrangement joins TRBV3-1 to TRBJ2-7; 14 bases map to TRBD2. Germline V gives CDR1 LGHDT, CDR2 YNNKEL (reference sequence). The length of the CDR3 is 17 residues. The V gene end was trimmed by 0 bases and the J gene end by 6 bases; junction bases not matched to a gene: 7. The CDR3 spells CASSQDRGLAGVGEQYF. Written as DNA, the CDR3 is TGTGCCAGCAGCCAAGATAGGGGACTAGCGGGAGTTGGCGAGCAGTACTTC.

For the CDR3, the DNA is TGTGCCAGCAGCGTAGAGGCGGGAGGGCCGGTCAATGAGCAGTTCTTC. The encoded protein is CASSVEAGGPVNEQFF. The chain has TRBV9 and TRBJ2-1; 9 bases match TRBD2. J was trimmed by 6 bases and V by 0 bases; bases with no gene match: 7. CDR1 and CDR2 from the germline V gene are SGDLS and YYNGEE. This CDR3 spans 16 amino acids. Full variable domain (remainder filled in from reference TRBV9 and TRBJ2-1): DSGVTQTPKHLITATGQRVTLRCSPRSGDLSVYWYQQSLDQGLQFLIQYYNGEERAKGNILERFSAQQFPDLHSELNLSSLELGDSALYFCASSVEAGGPVNEQFFGPGTRLTVL.

This clonotype was observed at least ten times. The genes are TRBV5-1 and TRBJ1-3, with D possibly being TRBD1 (5 bases). Germline CDR1 is SGHRS and CDR2 is YFSETQ. V was pared by 5 bases and J by 4 bases, with 19 bases between. There are 16 residues in the CDR3. The CDR3 sequence: CASREGSSTSGNTIYF. CDR3 DNA sequence: TGCGCCAGCAGGGAGGGGTCCTCAACGTCAGGAAACACCATATATTTT.

At least ten counts were recorded for this clonotype. The chain joins TRBV4-3 to TRBJ2-1, with 14 bases matching TRBD2. CDR1 is LGHNA and CDR2 is YSLEER in the germline V gene. The CDR3 covers 17 residues. The ends lost 3 bases at V and 7 bases at J; junction bases unmatched: 8. As DNA, the CDR3 is TGCGCCAGCAGCCACCCCGGGACTAGCGGGAGTAGAAATGAGCAGTTCTTC. Translating gives CASSHPGTSGSRNEQFF.

This chain joins TRBV12-3 or TRBV12-4 and TRBJ1-4; D is possibly TRBD1 (5 bases). This CDR3 is 12 amino acids long. Trimming left V 2 bases short and J 8 bases short, with 6 bases between. The CDR3, as DNA: TGTGCCAGCAGTTTATGGGGGGAAAAACTGTTTTTT. Its protein product is CASSLWGEKLFF.

V usage is TRBV29-1 and J usage is TRBJ1-2, with D perhaps TRBD1 (5 bases). The CDR3 contains 18 residues. Germline lookup yields CDR1 SQVTM and CDR2 ANQGSEA. V gave up 5 bases and J gave up 4 bases, with 29 bases separating them. The CDR3 sequence is CSVSDPGFGGAWGYGYTF. For the CDR3, the DNA is TGCAGCGTTTCGGACCCCGGGTTTGGGGGAGCGTGGGGCTATGGCTACACCTTC.

The chain combines TRBV2 with TRBJ1-2, with D possibly being TRBD1 (5 bases). Germline CDR1 and CDR2: SNHLY and FYNNEI. Trimming took 4 bases from V and 3 from J, leaving 9 bases between them. This CDR3 has 13 amino acids. The CDR3 sequence: CASSVRGDYGYTF. CDR3 nucleotides: TGTGCCAGCAGTGTGCGGGGCGACTATGGCTACACCTTC.

The chain carries TRBV19 and TRBJ1-1; D remains ambiguous. Trimming took off 4 bases at V and 7 bases at J, with 16 bases between the two ends. The CDR3 covers 14 residues. From germline, CDR1 is LNHDA and CDR2 SQIVND (reference sequence). CDR3 sequence: CASSNQGGTYEAFF. The CDR3 nucleotides are TGTGCCAGTAGTAATCAAGGCGGCACCTATGAAGCTTTCTTT.

The J gene is TRBJ1-3, the V gene TRBV12-5, with D hard to call. This CDR3 comprises 17 residues. CDR1 LGHNT and CDR2 FRNRAP come from the germline V gene. V gave up 4 bases and J gave up 0 bases, with 16 bases separating them. The DNA for the CDR3 is TGTGCTAGTGGTTCGAATCCTCTCTCCCGCTCTGGAAACACCATATATTTT. Residues: CASGSNPLSRSGNTIYF. The full variable domain, completed using reference TRBV12-5 and TRBJ1-3, is DARVTQTPRHKVTEMGQEVTMRCQPILGHNTVFWYRQTMMQGLELLAYFRNRAPLDDSGMPKDRFSAEMPDATLATLKIQPSEPRDSAVYFCASGSNPLSRSGNTIYFGEGSWLTVV.

This clonotype showed up just a few times. The chain links TRBV5-1 to TRBJ2-1, with TRBD2 matching 10 bases. V was clipped by 4 bases and J by 0 bases; unmatched bases: 4. The CDR3 length is 16 residues. Germline V gene data show CDR1 as SGHRS and CDR2 as YFSETQ. CDR3 sequence: CASSLAGDSSYNEQFF. CDR3 sequence (DNA): TGCGCCAGCAGCCTAGCGGGAGACTCCTCCTACAATGAGCAGTTCTTC.

V is TRBV4-1 and J is TRBJ2-7; the match to TRBD1 covers 7 bases. CDR1 and CDR2 (germline): MGHRA, YSYEKL. The J segment lost 5 bases and the V segment lost 1 base, leaving 5 bases of the junction unmatched. The CDR3 covers 14 residues. The CDR3 is CASSQATGDHEQYF. The CDR3 coding sequence is TGCGCCAGCAGCCAAGCAACAGGGGACCACGAGCAGTACTTC.

In its sample, this clonotype was seen a few times. The chain recombines TRBV12-3 or TRBV12-4 with TRBJ2-4; 7 bases fit TRBD1. CDR3 length: 18 amino acids. With 1 base clipped from V and 0 bases from J, the junction kept 9 bases outside the gene matches. CDR3 loop: CASSLEIGYRGAKNIQYF. The CDR3 bases are TGTGCCAGCAGTTTAGAGATTGGGTACAGGGGAGCCAAAAACATTCAGTACTTC.

V usage is TRBV12-3 or TRBV12-4 and J usage is TRBJ1-2, with TRBD1 as a possible D gene (6 bases). The CDR3 runs 13 residues. V was cut by 6 bases and J by 9 bases, with 17 bases left in between. The chain's CDR3 is CASSHGSGDSYTF. The DNA for the CDR3 is TGTGCCAGCAGCCACGGATCAGGGGATAGCTACACCTTC.

The sample holds a few counts of this clonotype. V is TRBV7-9 and J is TRBJ2-7, with D perhaps TRBD1 or TRBD2 (5 bases each). Trimming removed 5 bases from V and 3 bases from J, with 14 bases in between. The CDR3 consists of 14 residues. CDR1 SEHNR and CDR2 FQNEAQ come from the germline V gene (reference sequence). The CDR3 reads CASSLWDGGYEQYF. The CDR3 nucleotides read TGTGCCAGCAGCCTTTGGGACGGAGGCTACGAGCAGTACTTC.

This rearrangement joins TRBV11-2 to TRBJ2-2, with a weak D call TRBD1 (6 bases). V lost 5 bases and J 3 bases, leaving 10 bases between the germline ends. CDR1 SGHAT and CDR2 FQNNGV come from the germline V gene. The CDR3 runs 14 residues. CDR3 in DNA: TGTGCCAGCAGCCCGGACAGAGACACCGGGGAGCTGTTTTTT. Its translation is CASSPDRDTGELFF.

This clonotype was found a few times. CDR3 sequence: CASSLLTGWYQQYF. The CDR3 bases are TGTGCCAGCAGCCTTCTGACAGGGTGGTATCAGCAGTACTTC. The chain joins TRBV5-5 to TRBJ2-7; the match to TRBD1 covers 7 bases. Germline V gene data show CDR1 as SGHKS and CDR2 as YYEKEE (reference sequence). CDR3 size: 14 residues. Trimming took 4 bases from V and 8 from J; bases not matched to a gene: 12. Full variable domain (outside the CDR3, taken from reference TRBV5-5 and TRBJ2-7): DAGVTQSPTHLIKTRGQQVTLRCSPISGHKSVSWYQQVLGQGPQFIFQYYEKEERGRGNFPDRFSARQFPNYSSELNVNALLLGDSALYLCASSLLTGWYQQYFGPGTRLTVT.

The table lists this clonotype with a few counts. The chain joins TRBV7-9 to TRBJ2-5; 8 nucleotides line up with TRBD2. The germline CDR1 and CDR2 sequences are SEHNR and FQNEAQ (reference sequence). V lost 7 bases to trimming and J lost 5 bases; unmatched junction nucleotides: 15. The CDR3 totals 16 residues. CDR3 nucleotides: TGTGCCAGCATCGAAGCCCTCAGCGGGAGATGGGAGACCCAGTACTTC. Translated, it gives CASIEALSGRWETQYF. Based on the CDR3 plus reference TRBV7-9 and TRBJ2-5, the full variable domain is DTGVSQNPRHKITKRGQNVTFRCDPISEHNRLYWYRQTLGQGPEFLTYFQNEAQLEKSRLLSDRFSAERPKGSFSTLEIQRTEQGDSAMYLCASIEALSGRWETQYFGPGTRLLVL.

This clonotype occurred a few times. This sequence joins TRBV20-1 and TRBJ2-1, with TRBD2 identical over 11 bases. Germline CDR1 and CDR2: DFQATT and SNEGSKA (reference sequence). The V segment lost 5 bases and the J segment 4 bases; nucleotides outside the gene matches: 7. The CDR3 contains 15 residues. The CDR3 loop is CSAFSGRASYNEQFF. CDR3 bases: TGCAGTGCTTTTAGCGGGAGGGCCTCGTACAATGAGCAGTTCTTC.

The chain links TRBV7-3 to TRBJ2-1; the match to TRBD1 covers 11 bases. This CDR3 is built from 17 residues. Trimming removed 5 bases from V and 0 bases from J; junction bases left unmatched: 6. Germline CDR1 reads SGHTA; CDR2 reads FQGTGA. CDR3 sequence reads: CASSLMDRGLSYNEQFF. In DNA, the CDR3 is TGTGCCAGCAGCCTCATGGACAGGGGGCTCTCCTACAATGAGCAGTTCTTC.

The count of this clonotype is one. This chain joins TRBV18 and TRBJ2-1; maybe TRBD1 (6 bases). Germline loops: CDR1 KGHSH, CDR2 LQKENI. Trimming pared 3 bases from V and 5 bases from J, leaving 11 bases between. The CDR3 is made up of 14 amino acids. The DNA of the CDR3 is TGTGCCAGCTCACCGCAGGGGTTTAACAATGAGCAGTTCTTC. It codes for CASSPQGFNNEQFF.

This clonotype was seen only a few times. The chain is built from TRBV12-3 or TRBV12-4 and TRBJ2-1; no definite D call. This CDR3 has 12 amino acids. V was cut by 4 bases and J by 7 bases, with 8 bases left in between. CDR3: CASSSLENEQFF. CDR3 coding DNA: TGTGCCAGCAGTTCCTTAGAAAATGAGCAGTTCTTC.

As DNA, the CDR3 is TGTGCCAGCACCTATAGCGGTTACAATGAGCAGTTCTTC. This gives the protein CASTYSGYNEQFF. The chain uses TRBV27 and TRBJ2-1, with D perhaps TRBD2 (6 bases). CDR1 is MNHEY, CDR2 SMNVEV, per germline (reference sequence). The CDR3 is 13 residues long. V was pared by 7 bases and J by 4 bases, with 11 bases between.

This rearrangement joins TRBV3-1 to TRBJ2-2; D uncertain. The CDR3 covers 14 residues. Trimming removed 4 bases at V and 4 bases at J, with 10 bases between. Germline V gene data show CDR1 as LGHDT and CDR2 as YNNKEL (reference sequence). For the CDR3, the DNA is TGTGCCAGCAGCCCCTTGATGGGCACCGGGGAGCTGTTTTTT. Translation: CASSPLMGTGELFF.

This clonotype was observed a few times. V and J are TRBV18 and TRBJ1-6; D is unresolved. Per the germline V gene, CDR1 is KGHSH and CDR2 is LQKENI. This CDR3 has 12 residues. Trimming removed 6 bases at V and 9 bases at J, with 9 bases between. The CDR3 DNA reads as TGTGCCAGCTCGTCGCAGAGTTCACCCCTCCACTTT. It translates to CASSSQSSPLHF.

This clonotype was counted only a few times. J is TRBJ2-7 and V is TRBV7-6; 8 bases map to TRBD2. The junction had 4 bases not matched to a gene; V was cut back by 2 bases and J by 1 base. The germline V gene has CDR1 SGHVS and CDR2 FNYEAQ. The CDR3 sequence is 15 residues long. CDR3 loop: CASSLSGGRSYEQYF. DNA for the CDR3: TGTGCCAGCAGCTTAAGCGGGGGTCGATCCTACGAGCAGTACTTC.

The rearrangement uses TRBV18 and TRBJ1-2, with D uncertain. V was clipped by 3 bases and J by 5 bases, with 13 bases between them. The CDR3 length is 14 residues. CDR1 and CDR2 (germline): KGHSH, LQKENI. The CDR3 sequence: CASSPSFAYYGYTF. The CDR3 DNA reads as TGTGCCAGCTCACCCTCCTTCGCCTATTATGGCTACACCTTC.